This TCR beta chain originates from a study of OX40 agonist ivuxolimab in advanced cancers. This table comes from immunoSEQ multiplex PCR, and its TCRdb copy is limited to in-frame clones, with some not included. This table has roughly 97,000 clones, about 86% appearing once. Per germline, CDR1 MNHNY and CDR2 SVGAGI (reference sequence). Trimming pared 10 bases from V and 4 bases from J, leaving 22 bases between. The CDR3 runs 15 residues. Sample: CD4+ or CD8+ T cells sorted from blood, taken in a trial of the OX40 agonist ivuxolimab. The receptor comes from an adult with an advanced solid tumor such as melanoma, head and neck, liver or kidney cancer. The chain couples TRBV6-6 to TRBJ1-2; tentative D call: TRBD1 (6 bases). The DNA of the CDR3 is TGTGCCATTGGGGGGGCCCCCCTTCGGGGCTATGGCTACACCTTC. It is translated as CAIGGAPLRGYGYTF.